The entry that follows covers one TCR beta chain sequence. Antigen: not known. Assay: immunoSEQ multiplex PCR; the TCRdb copy retains only in-frame clones and omits some. The sample carries tens of thousands of clones, around nine tenths recorded once. This sample is drawn from a study of OX40 agonist ivuxolimab in advanced cancers. Study context: Under the entry rules, prior anti-PD-1, anti-PD-L1 or anti-CTLA-4 therapy was allowed, and less than 50% had some. Study-wide results and caveats: In the 0.1 to 3.0 mg/kg range, CD4+ and CD8+ blood T cells had expanded clonally by week 6. It was not determined which antigens were specifically recognized by the peripheral T cells that had undergone clonal expansion.

CDR3 length: 16 residues. The ends were cut back, 0 bases at V and 2 bases at J, with 10 bases in the middle. Germline-derived CDR1 and CDR2 are SGHVS and FQNEAQ. This clonotype was sampled from an adult with an advanced solid tumor such as melanoma, head and neck, liver or kidney cancer. This material consisted of CD4+ or CD8+ T cells sorted from blood, taken in a trial of the OX40 agonist ivuxolimab. V and J are TRBV7-8 and TRBJ2-2; D gene ambiguous. Here the CDR3 DNA reads TGTGCCAGCAGCTTAGCGCCAATACCTAACACCGGGGAGCTGTTTTTT. Translation: CASSLAPIPNTGELFF.